Listed here are 10 T cell receptor beta chains from one sample, sequenced in a study of blood T cell repertoires in COVID-19 (dated by TCRdb to 2018 to 2020). Libraries came from the immunoSEQ multiplex PCR assay. This is the immuneACCESS table as TCRdb keeps it, with only in-frame sequences that have V and J called. A part of the clones is gone; compared with another copy, unresolved V genes explain less than half, and the rest is unexplained. This sample gives 200,000 to 250,000 clones in total; about 82% of them show up just once. About 2.4% of the sample is held by the ten biggest clonotypes. The sample consisted of peripheral blood. The receptor source for this set is a woman in her 70s with COVID-19, enrolled during active disease.

J is TRBJ1-1 and V is TRBV5-6; a weak D match, TRBD1 (6 bases). From germline, CDR1 is SGHDT and CDR2 YYEEEE. V was cut by 3 bases and J by 0 bases, with 15 bases left in between. This CDR3 has 16 amino acids. The CDR3 nucleotides read TGTGCCAGCAGCTCATACAGGGTTTATATGAACACTGAAGCTTTCTTT. Its protein is CASSSYRVYMNTEAFF.

The chain joins TRBV5-5 to TRBJ2-7, with D possibly TRBD1 on 5 matching bases. The V gene lost 4 bases and the J gene lost 2 bases, with 13 bases spanning the gap. Germline CDR1 and CDR2: SGHKS and YYEKEE (reference sequence). This CDR3 contains 14 residues. The CDR3 nucleotides read TGTGCCAGCAGCATTCCACAGGTAACCTACGAGCAGTACTTC. The encoded protein is CASSIPQVTYEQYF.

Only one count was recorded for this clone. The J gene is TRBJ1-2, the V gene TRBV9; TRBD1 is a possible D gene (5 bases). Germline values: CDR1 SGDLS, CDR2 YYNGEE. The CDR3 has 14 residues. The V gene lost 5 bases and the J gene lost 2 bases, with 13 bases spanning the gap. The DNA of the CDR3 is TGTGCCAGCAGTGAAGCGGGACGGAACTATGGCTACACCTTC. Amino acids: CASSEAGRNYGYTF.

The rearrangement joins TRBV21-1 to TRBJ2-1; the table's D call, TRBD2, has no DNA check behind it. TRBV21-1 is a pseudogene. This CDR3 region has 20 residues. The CDR3 is CASSKGASGRLYGLYNEQFF. In DNA, the CDR3 is TGTGCCAGCAGCAAAGGCGCTAGCGGGAGACTCTACGGACTATACAATGAGCAGTTCTTC.

This rearrangement joins TRBV7-8 to TRBJ1-1; D may be TRBD1 (6 bases). Deletions cut 5 bases from V and 7 bases from J, with 32 bases between. Germline CDR1 and CDR2: SGHVS and FQNEAQ. CDR3 length: 19 amino acids. The CDR3 bases are TGTGCCAGCAGCGAATATTGGAGGGGGGGGACCGGAGTTTCTCATGAAGCTTTCTTT. This encodes CASSEYWRGGTGVSHEAFF.

Of note for this clone: This may arise from a read error, as a much more abundant clone is one base away. Other DNA variants within this sample encode the same CDR3. The V and J genes are TRBV9 and TRBJ2-2; 9 bases are shared with TRBD1. Germline V CDR1 and CDR2: SGDLS, YYNGEE. The CDR3 covers 16 residues. In DNA form, the CDR3 reads TGTGCCAGCAGCGTACAGGGACAGGGATACACCGGAGAGCTGTTTTTT. As protein: CASSVQGQGYTGELFF.

The chain has TRBV18 and TRBJ2-3; TRBD1 matches at 9 bases. CDR1 is KGHSH, CDR2 LQKENI, per germline. The V segment lost 2 bases and the J segment 6 bases; nucleotides outside the gene matches: 0. The CDR3 is 13 amino acids. The CDR3 sequence: CASSPGTGDTQYF. As DNA, the CDR3 is TGTGCCAGCTCACCAGGGACAGGGGATACGCAGTATTTT.

The genes are TRBV9 and TRBJ2-2; possibly TRBD2 for D (6 bases). CDR3 length: 14 residues. Germline lookup yields CDR1 SGDLS and CDR2 YYNGEE. The ends were cut back, 3 bases at V and 4 bases at J, with 10 bases in the middle. The CDR3 nucleotides read TGTGCCAGCAGCGCCCAGACTAGCACCGGGGAGCTGTTTTTT. Protein sequence: CASSAQTSTGELFF.

The chain combines TRBV18 with TRBJ1-1; no clear D. CDR3 length: 13 amino acids. Germline V gene sequence: CDR1 KGHSH, CDR2 LQKENI. V dropped 2 bases and J dropped 3 bases, with 7 bases sitting between them. The CDR3 DNA is TGTGCCAGCTCACCAGGTATAGACACTGAAGCTTTCTTT. Protein: CASSPGIDTEAFF.

This clone was detected only once. The chain links TRBV28 to TRBJ1-2; 10 bases line up with TRBD1. The J segment lost 8 bases and the V segment lost 5 bases, leaving 11 bases of the junction unmatched. This CDR3 spans 15 amino acids. CDR1 is MDHEN, CDR2 SYDVKM, per germline. This chain's CDR3 is CASSPGQGPRGGYTF. CDR3 DNA sequence: TGTGCCAGCAGTCCGGGACAGGGGCCGCGAGGGGGCTACACCTTC.